These 20 T cell receptor beta chains share one sample of origin, sequenced in a study of regulatory T cells in long-lasting Graves disease. Through Arm-PCR of CDR3 regions and iRepertoire HTBI primers, TCR beta libraries were built. TCRdb processed the multiplex PCR reads anew with MiXCR; each CDR3 protein has one entry. The sample lists over 500,000 distinct CDR3 sequences, 15% to 20% seen once, with approximately 18% in the top ten. Noted time point: newly diagnosed GD, antithyroid drugs for less than 3 months. PBMCs were the source of the RNA used for TCR sequencing. The same data also went into a second study, on T cells in Graves' hyperthyroidism and ophthalmopathy.

Sequencing was performed on peripheral blood mononuclear cells (PBMCs), taken at new diagnosis, from a patient treated with antithyroid drugs. These receptors all stem from a woman in her 30s with Graves disease.

This clonotype was detected ten times or more. The chain recombines TRBV5-6 with TRBJ1-5; perhaps TRBD1 as D (5 bases). This CDR3 spans 14 amino acids. Trimming took off 4 bases at V and 4 bases at J, with 12 bases between the two ends. The germline V gene has CDR1 SGHDT and CDR2 YYEEEE. The CDR3 protein is CASSRGDFNQPQHF. In DNA form, the CDR3 reads TGTGCCAGCAGCCGGGGGGACTTTAATCAGCCCCAGCATTTT.

V gene TRBV2 combines with J gene TRBJ2-1; TRBD2 agrees at 8 bases. J gave up 8 bases and V 3 bases, and 12 bases lay outside the gene matches. Germline CDR1 is SNHLY and CDR2 is FYNNEI. The CDR3 covers 16 residues. CDR3 coding DNA: TGTGCCAGCAGTGAGGAGGGGACTAGAGCGGGGGATGAGCAGTTCTTC. This codes for CASSEEGTRAGDEQFF.

This clonotype was recorded many times. The chain links TRBV27 to TRBJ2-7; 11 nucleotides match TRBD2. Unmatched junction bases numbered 14, after V lost 4 bases and J lost 3 bases. Germline values: CDR1 MNHEY, CDR2 SMNVEV (reference sequence). CDR3 length equals 18 residues. CDR3 loop: CASSSTGLRGTSGYEQYF. In DNA form, the CDR3 reads TGTGCCAGCAGTTCCACAGGGTTACGAGGGACTAGCGGCTACGAGCAGTACTTC.

The V and J genes are TRBV7-9 and TRBJ1-2; TRBD1 agrees at 10 bases. The CDR3 is 15 amino acids. V dropped 0 bases and J dropped 7; count of bases not matched to a gene: 5. Germline V gene data show CDR1 as SEHNR and CDR2 as FQNEAQ (reference sequence). For the CDR3, the DNA is TGTGCCAGCAGCTTAGCCGGGACAGGGGTTTCTGGCTACACCTTC. It specifies CASSLAGTGVSGYTF.

This clonotype was seen many times. CDR3 protein: CASSRTLSWWEETQYF. The CDR3, as DNA: TGTGCCAGCAGCCGTACACTATCTTGGTGGGAAGAGACCCAGTACTTC. V usage is TRBV6-2 or TRBV6-3 and J usage is TRBJ2-5, with D uncertain. The length of the CDR3 is 16 residues. The germline V and J ends were trimmed by 6 bases and 3 bases, with 20 bases remaining between them. Germline V CDR1 and CDR2: MNHEY, SVGEGT.

This clonotype occurred many times. The gene calls are TRBV7-2 and TRBJ2-2; 12 nucleotides agree with TRBD2. The germline gives CDR1 SGHTA, CDR2 FQGNSA. This CDR3 has 16 residues. V trimming: 3 bases; J trimming: 8 bases; junction bases outside the gene matches: 7. The CDR3 coding sequence is TGTGCCAGCAGCTTGGCCACTAGCGGGAGGTCTGGGGAGCTGTTTTTT. This sequence encodes CASSLATSGRSGELFF.

This clonotype occurred many times. The chain couples TRBV7-9 to TRBJ2-2; 8 nucleotides agree with TRBD2. Germline-derived CDR1 and CDR2 are SEHNR and FQNEAQ (reference sequence). After removal of 5 bases from V and 7 bases from J, the junction contained 9 bases not matched to a gene. This CDR3 region has 15 residues. CDR3 in DNA: TGTGCCAGCAGCCTGGTACGGACTAGCAGCGGGGAGCTGTTTTTT. Translated: CASSLVRTSSGELFF.

The chain uses TRBV6-2 or TRBV6-3 and TRBJ1-5; D might be TRBD1 (5 bases). The length of the CDR3 is 16 residues. Germline CDR1 MNHEY, CDR2 SVGEGT. The V gene lost 5 bases and the J gene lost 0 bases, with 14 bases spanning the gap. CDR3 sequence (DNA): TGTGCCAGCAGTGAAATGGAGGGGTTTAGCAATCAGCCCCAGCATTTT. As protein: CASSEMEGFSNQPQHF.

V gene TRBV28 combines with J gene TRBJ1-5; D perhaps matches TRBD1 (5 bases). This CDR3 spans 14 amino acids. V lost 3 bases, J lost 7 bases, and 13 bases lay in between. Per the germline V gene, CDR1 is MDHEN and CDR2 is SYDVKM. CDR3 bases: TGTGCCAGCAGTTTTTGGGGGGGAGGCCAGCCCCAGCATTTT. It specifies CASSFWGGGQPQHF.

This clonotype occurred a few times. CDR3: CAISETGRSPLHF. The CDR3 DNA reads as TGTGCCATCAGTGAGACAGGGAGGTCACCCCTCCACTTT. V and J are TRBV10-3 and TRBJ1-6; maybe TRBD1 (6 bases). The germline V gene encodes CDR1 ENHRY and CDR2 SYGVKD. There are 13 residues in the CDR3. Trimming pared 2 bases from V and 10 bases from J, leaving 9 bases between.

This clonotype was picked up many times. The genes are TRBV28 and TRBJ1-1; D remains unclear. V was shortened by 4 bases and J by 8 bases, with 8 bases between the two germline ends. The CDR3 runs 11 residues. Looked up from germline, CDR1 is MDHEN and CDR2 is SYDVKM. The CDR3 coding sequence is TGTGCCAGCAGTTATCCCAGCGAAGCTTTCTTT. Residues: CASSYPSEAFF.

There are a few counts of this clonotype. The rearrangement joins TRBV30 to TRBJ2-7, with TRBD1 matching 8 bases. Trimming cost V 3 bases and J 0 bases; bases outside gene matches: 4. Germline lookup yields CDR1 GTSNPN and CDR2 SVGIG (reference sequence). The CDR3 extends over 14 amino acids. CDR3 bases: TGTGCCTGGAGACCGACAGGGGTCTCCTACGAGCAGTACTTC. Translated, it gives CAWRPTGVSYEQYF.

This clonotype has ten or more counts. The V gene is TRBV6-5, the J gene TRBJ1-5; no reliable D call. Trimming left V 4 bases short and J 1 base short, with 14 bases between. CDR1 is MNHEY, CDR2 SVGAGI, per germline. This CDR3 has 16 residues. The CDR3 sequence is CASSSNVRASNQPQHF. In DNA form, the CDR3 reads TGTGCCAGCAGTTCTAATGTAAGGGCGAGCAATCAGCCCCAGCATTTT.

A word on this clonotype: A much larger clone lies one base from this, so it may be a read error. The genes are TRBV20-1 and TRBJ2-5; maybe TRBD2 (5 bases). Germline lookup yields CDR1 DFQATT and CDR2 SNEGSKA (reference sequence). This CDR3 contains 12 residues. The V and J ends lost 4 bases and 1 base respectively, with 7 bases between them. CDR3 sequence (DNA): TGCAGTGCTACGGAGGCCCAAGAGACCCAGTACTTC. It is translated as CSATEAQETQYF.

In its sample, this clonotype was seen many times. The chain is built from TRBV20-1 and TRBJ2-7; D could derive from TRBD1 or TRBD2 (6 bases each). The CDR3 contains 12 residues. The germline V gene has CDR1 DFQATT and CDR2 SNEGSKA (reference sequence). Between the trimmed V and J ends, which lost 4 bases and 5 bases, there was a span of 12 bases. For the CDR3, the DNA is TGCAGTGCTACCCCTGGGGGGCACGAGCAGTACTTC. Its translation is CSATPGGHEQYF.

Worth noting for this clonotype: A much bigger clone sits one base away, suggesting this may be a read error. V is TRBV6-1 and J is TRBJ2-7, with 7 bases identical to TRBD2. CDR1 is MNHNS, CDR2 SASEGT, per germline. The V gene end was trimmed by 3 bases and the J gene end by 2 bases; junction bases not matched to a gene: 10. This CDR3 region has 16 residues. Here the CDR3 reads CASSDLVTAGAYEQYF. DNA of the CDR3: TGTGCCAGCAGTGACCTCGTGACGGCGGGAGCCTACGAGCAGTACTTC.

For this clonotype: A much bigger clone sits one base away, suggesting this may be a read error. The V and J genes are TRBV2 and TRBJ1-6, with a tentative D call TRBD1 (5 bases). The CDR3 has 13 amino acids. Germline values: CDR1 SNHLY, CDR2 FYNNEI. The CDR3 is CASSDSAHSPPHF. CDR3 in DNA: TGTGCCAGCAGCGACAGCGCCCATTCACCCCCCCACTTT.

The chain has TRBV5-5 and TRBJ2-2; tentatively, D is TRBD1 or TRBD2 (5 bases each). This CDR3 region has 16 residues. Trimming took 4 bases from V and 6 from J, leaving 19 bases between them. Per the germline V gene, CDR1 is SGHKS and CDR2 is YYEKEE (reference sequence). CDR3 nucleotides: TGTGCCAGCAGCGCTGGGACGTATATTTCAGCCGGGGAGCTGTTTTTT. It specifies CASSAGTYISAGELFF.

Here the CDR3 DNA reads TGTGCCAGCAGCCCCCGACGGGGGGGGGGCGCTGACGGGTACGAGCAGTACTTC. Amino acids: CASSPRRGGGADGYEQYF. The chain is built from TRBV7-9 and TRBJ2-7; 8 positions agree with TRBD2. Per germline, CDR1 SEHNR and CDR2 FQNEAQ (reference sequence). V was pared by 5 bases and J by 4 bases, with 19 bases of the junction left unmatched. This CDR3 comprises 18 residues.

The V call is TRBV4-1, the J call TRBJ2-1; D assignment may be TRBD1 or TRBD2 (5 bases each). This CDR3 comprises 17 residues. Deletions cut 2 bases from V and 0 bases from J, with 14 bases between. Germline assignment: CDR1 MGHRA and CDR2 YSYEKL. CDR3 loop: CASSQSPGRSSYNEQFF. Here the CDR3 DNA reads TGCGCCAGCAGCCAAAGTCCGGGGCGTAGCTCCTACAATGAGCAGTTCTTC.